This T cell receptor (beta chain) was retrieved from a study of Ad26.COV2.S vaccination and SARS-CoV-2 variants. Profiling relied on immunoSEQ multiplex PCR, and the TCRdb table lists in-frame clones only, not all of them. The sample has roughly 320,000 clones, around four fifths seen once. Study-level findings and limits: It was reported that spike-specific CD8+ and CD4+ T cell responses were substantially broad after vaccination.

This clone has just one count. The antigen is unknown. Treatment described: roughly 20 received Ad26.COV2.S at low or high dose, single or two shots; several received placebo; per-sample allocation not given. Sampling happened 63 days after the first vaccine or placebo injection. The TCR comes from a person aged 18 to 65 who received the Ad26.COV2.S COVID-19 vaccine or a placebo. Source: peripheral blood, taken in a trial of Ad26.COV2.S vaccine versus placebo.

CDR3 amino acids: CASSQVNYNTEAFF. Written as DNA, the CDR3 is TGTGCCAGCAGCCAAGTGAATTACAACACTGAAGCTTTCTTT. The chain recombines TRBV3-1 (or the pseudogene TRBV3-2) with TRBJ1-1; D gene ambiguous. The V gene's germline CDR1 is LGHDT and CDR2 YNNKEL (reference sequence). Trimming took off 1 base at V and 2 bases at J, with 8 bases between the two ends. CDR3 size: 14 residues.